This TCR beta chain stems from a study of blood T cells in healthy people across ages (dated by TCRdb to about 2015). For the wider study: Template switching captured roughly one uniquely barcoded TCR beta cDNA molecule per two T cells in model experiments. The study measured age-related changes in TCR beta repertoire diversity using deep sequencing normalized with unique cDNA molecular identifiers. Four age groups were formed from the donors: young (average about 17 years), middle-aged (approximately 39), aged (approximately 60) and long-lived (around 80). To avoid experimental bias, donors of different ages were distributed randomly across sequencing lanes. For two donors (one aged 18 to 29 and one aged 80 or older), the study analyzed two additional independent replicas of 1 million unique cDNA reads from the same blood draw.

As regards this clonotype: The antigen it binds to is not known. Base quality data are lacking; no much larger clone is found one base away.

What the research found in general, with its limitations: As age increased, observed TCR beta diversity per million T cells dropped in a roughly linear way, and a significant reduction was already evident by age 40. Compared with the aged group, more naive CD4+ T cells, fewer expanded clones and increased TCR diversity were shown by the long-lived group, suggesting age selection. Total diversity estimates from one million sequenced T cells were considered lower bounds and underestimates. Since profiling was done on bulk unsorted PBMCs, naive and antigen-experienced compartments could not be conclusively compared. A strong correlation was found between observed TCR beta diversity and the percentage of naive T cells measured by flow cytometry. The CMV infection status of donors was not known, potentially confounding age-related changes in expanded clonotypes.

The donors were some 39 Caucasian individuals from Russia, aged about 6 to 100 years, who were systemically healthy. Each donor gave around 9.5 milliliters of peripheral blood, collected into EDTA-treated Vacutainer tubes. Ficoll-Paque density-gradient centrifugation was used to isolate PBMCs, with at least 7 million per sample. Trizol reagent was used to extract total RNA from the PBMCs, yielding at least 5.5 micrograms per sample. The percentages of naive CD45RAhigh/CD27high T cells were determined by flow cytometry on a PBMC aliquot from every donor. Library preparation employed 5' RACE. The sequencer listed for this sample is Illumina HiSeq 2500. A second PCR of roughly 7 to 11 cycles was performed with a sample-barcoded 5' primer and a J-beta primer mix. A template-switch 5' adaptor carrying 12 random nucleotides introduced a unique molecular identifier onto each TCR beta cDNA molecule. Each sample yielded at least 3 million CDR3-containing paired-end reads. The Mint cDNA synthesis kit, primed by a TRBC-specific oligonucleotide, was used to synthesize first-strand cDNA from all RNA. Following uracil-DNA glycosylase treatment, a first 18-cycle PCR with universal primers M1SS and BC2_uni_R was performed on all cDNA. As for the authors' bioinformatics: For normalization, 1 million high-quality reads, each with a distinct molecular identifier, were randomly selected from each sample. Instead of being binned into consensus sequences, reads with shared molecular identifiers were discarded. MiTCR, set to a Q25 quality threshold and the strictest error-elimination algorithm, was used for CDR3 identification, clonotype clustering and error correction. Lower-bound total TCR beta diversity was estimated with a nonparametric unseen species model using Euler transformation. Using fastp at Q25 and MiXCR, TCRdb reprocessed the public reads and kept productive beta chains. Under each unique CDR3 protein, matching rows form one entry showing the most common genes and DNA. TCRdb's processing, not the study's, gives the V and J calls here. In this sample the table shows over 1,300,000 distinct CDR3 sequences, around 59% of which occur a single time. Together, the top ten hold more than 6% of the sample.

As encoded in the germline V gene, CDR1 is MDHEN while CDR2 is SYDVKM. The junction shows trimming of 4 bases on V and 0 bases on J, plus 10 bases between the germline ends. The CDR3 spans 14 residues, from the cysteine through the phenylalanine. Just the 42-base CDR3 DNA is kept, in frame starting at base 1. The receptor's source is a young man in good health. Here the chain combines TRBV28 and TRBJ2-7; the D gene is possibly TRBD1, with 6 bases matching. Sequencing used blood. The sequenced DNA: TGTGCCAGCAGTTCCCAGGGGAACTCCTACGAGCAGTACTTC. This encodes CASSSQGNSYEQYF.